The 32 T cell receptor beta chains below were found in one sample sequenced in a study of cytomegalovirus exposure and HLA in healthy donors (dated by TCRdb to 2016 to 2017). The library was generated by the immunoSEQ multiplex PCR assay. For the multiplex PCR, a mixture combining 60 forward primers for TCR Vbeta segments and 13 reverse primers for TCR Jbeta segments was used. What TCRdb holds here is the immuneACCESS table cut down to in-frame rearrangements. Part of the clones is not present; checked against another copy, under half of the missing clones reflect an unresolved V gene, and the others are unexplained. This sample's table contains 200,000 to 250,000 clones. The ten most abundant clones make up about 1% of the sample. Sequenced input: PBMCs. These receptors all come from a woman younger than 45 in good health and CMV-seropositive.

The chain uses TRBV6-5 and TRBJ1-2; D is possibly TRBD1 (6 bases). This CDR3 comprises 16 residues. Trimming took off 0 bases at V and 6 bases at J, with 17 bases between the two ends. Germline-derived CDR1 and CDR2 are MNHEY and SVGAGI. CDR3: CASSYSNHPGEHGYTF. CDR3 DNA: TGTGCCAGCAGTTACTCGAATCATCCAGGGGAGCATGGCTACACCTTC.

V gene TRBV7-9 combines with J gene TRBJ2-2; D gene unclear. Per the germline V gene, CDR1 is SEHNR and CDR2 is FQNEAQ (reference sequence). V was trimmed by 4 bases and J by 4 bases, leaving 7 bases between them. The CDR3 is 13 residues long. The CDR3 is CASSYQFTGELFF. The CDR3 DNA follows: TGTGCCAGCAGCTATCAATTCACCGGGGAGCTGTTTTTT.

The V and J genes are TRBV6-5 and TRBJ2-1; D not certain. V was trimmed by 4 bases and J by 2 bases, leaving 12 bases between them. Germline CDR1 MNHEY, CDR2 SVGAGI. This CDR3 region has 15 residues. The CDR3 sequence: CASSFARTTYNEQFF. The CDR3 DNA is TGTGCCAGCAGTTTCGCGCGAACTACCTACAATGAGCAGTTCTTC.

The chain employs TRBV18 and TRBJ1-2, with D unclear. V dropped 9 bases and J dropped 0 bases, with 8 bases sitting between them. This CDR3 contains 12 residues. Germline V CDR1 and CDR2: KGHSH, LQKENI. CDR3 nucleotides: TGTGCCAGTTCGGAGGCTAACTATGGCTACACCTTC. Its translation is CASSEANYGYTF.

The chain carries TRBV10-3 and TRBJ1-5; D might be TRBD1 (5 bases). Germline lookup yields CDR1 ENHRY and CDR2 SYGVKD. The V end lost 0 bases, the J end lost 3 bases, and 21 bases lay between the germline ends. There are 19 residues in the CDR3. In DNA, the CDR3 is TGTGCCATCAGTGAGTCCGCCGGGGGGGTCCCCCTCTCCAATCAGCCCCAGCATTTT. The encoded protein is CAISESAGGVPLSNQPQHF.

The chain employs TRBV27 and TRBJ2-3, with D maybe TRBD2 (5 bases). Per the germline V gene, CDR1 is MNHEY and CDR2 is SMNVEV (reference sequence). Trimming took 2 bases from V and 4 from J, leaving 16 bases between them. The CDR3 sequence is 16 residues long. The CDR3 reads CASSLVNGLGADTQYF. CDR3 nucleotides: TGTGCCAGCAGTTTAGTTAACGGACTCGGGGCAGATACGCAGTATTTT.

CDR3 residues: CASSGTSGRSGTDTQYF. The CDR3 bases are TGTGCCAGCAGCGGGACTAGCGGGAGATCAGGCACAGATACGCAGTATTTT. The chain uses TRBV9 and TRBJ2-3; TRBD2 aligns across 13 bases. The V gene's germline CDR1 is SGDLS and CDR2 YYNGEE. V was pared by 3 bases and J by 1 base, with 5 bases of the junction left unmatched. The CDR3 is made up of 17 amino acids.

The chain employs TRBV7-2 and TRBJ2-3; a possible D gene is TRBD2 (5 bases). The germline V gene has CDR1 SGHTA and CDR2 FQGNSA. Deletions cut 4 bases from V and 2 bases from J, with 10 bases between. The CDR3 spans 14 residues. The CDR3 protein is CASSSTSFTDTQYF. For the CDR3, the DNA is TGTGCCAGCAGCTCTACTAGTTTCACAGATACGCAGTATTTT.

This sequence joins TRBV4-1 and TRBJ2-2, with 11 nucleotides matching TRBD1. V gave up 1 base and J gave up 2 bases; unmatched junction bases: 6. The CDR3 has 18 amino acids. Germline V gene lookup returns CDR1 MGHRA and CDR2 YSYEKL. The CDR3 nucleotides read TGCGCCAGCAGCCAAGGATGGAGGACAGGGGGCAACACCGGGGAGCTGTTTTTT. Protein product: CASSQGWRTGGNTGELFF.

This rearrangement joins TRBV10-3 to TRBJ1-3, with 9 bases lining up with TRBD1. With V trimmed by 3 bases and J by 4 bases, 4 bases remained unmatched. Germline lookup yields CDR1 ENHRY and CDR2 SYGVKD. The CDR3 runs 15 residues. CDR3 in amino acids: CAISEQGAAGNTIYF. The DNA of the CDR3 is TGTGCCATCAGTGAACAGGGGGCCGCGGGAAACACCATATATTTT.

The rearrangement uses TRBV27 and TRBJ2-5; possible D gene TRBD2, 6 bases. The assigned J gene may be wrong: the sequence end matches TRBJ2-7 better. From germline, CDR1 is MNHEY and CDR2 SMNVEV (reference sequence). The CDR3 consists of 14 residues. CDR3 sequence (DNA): TGTGCCAGCAGGGCCCTGCGGGGCTCCTACGAGCAGTACTTC. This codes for CASRALRGSYEQYF.

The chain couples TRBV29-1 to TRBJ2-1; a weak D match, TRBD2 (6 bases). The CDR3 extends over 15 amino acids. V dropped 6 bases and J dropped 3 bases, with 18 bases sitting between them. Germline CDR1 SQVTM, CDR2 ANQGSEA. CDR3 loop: CSVDRPGDDYNEQFF. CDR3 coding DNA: TGCAGCGTAGATCGGCCGGGAGACGACTACAATGAGCAGTTCTTC.

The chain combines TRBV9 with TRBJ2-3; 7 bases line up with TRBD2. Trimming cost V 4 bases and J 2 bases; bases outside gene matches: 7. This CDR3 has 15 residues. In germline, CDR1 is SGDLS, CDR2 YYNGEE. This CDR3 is CASSPSGTTTDTQYF. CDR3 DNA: TGTGCCAGCAGCCCCAGCGGGACTACCACAGATACGCAGTATTTT. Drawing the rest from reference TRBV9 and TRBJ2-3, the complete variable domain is DSGVTQTPKHLITATGQRVTLRCSPRSGDLSVYWYQQSLDQGLQFLIQYYNGEERAKGNILERFSAQQFPDLHSELNLSSLELGDSALYFCASSPSGTTTDTQYFGPGTRLTVL.

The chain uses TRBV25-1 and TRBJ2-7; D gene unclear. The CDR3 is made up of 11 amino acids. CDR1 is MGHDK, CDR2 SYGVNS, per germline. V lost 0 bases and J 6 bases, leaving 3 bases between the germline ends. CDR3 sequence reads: CASSEYSEQYF. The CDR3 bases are TGTGCCAGCAGTGAATATAGCGAGCAGTACTTC.

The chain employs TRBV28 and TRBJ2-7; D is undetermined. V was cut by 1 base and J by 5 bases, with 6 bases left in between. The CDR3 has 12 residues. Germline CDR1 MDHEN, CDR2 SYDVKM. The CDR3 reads CASSLFTNEQYF. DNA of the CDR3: TGTGCCAGCAGTTTATTTACTAACGAGCAGTACTTC.

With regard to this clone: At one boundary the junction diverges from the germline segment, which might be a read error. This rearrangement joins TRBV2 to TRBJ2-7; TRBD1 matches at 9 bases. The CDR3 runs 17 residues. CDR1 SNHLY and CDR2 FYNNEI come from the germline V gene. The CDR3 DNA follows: TGTGGCAGCGCCAAGGTCCTCACAGGGGGCGCGGACTACGAGCAGTACTTC. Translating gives CGSAKVLTGGADYEQYF. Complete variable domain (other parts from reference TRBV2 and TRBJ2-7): EPEVTQTPSHQVTQMGQEVILRCVPISNHLYFYWYRQILGQKVEFLVSFYNNEISEKSEIFDDQFSVERPDGSNFTLKIRSTKLEDSAMYFCGSAKVLTGGADYEQYFGPGTRLTVT.

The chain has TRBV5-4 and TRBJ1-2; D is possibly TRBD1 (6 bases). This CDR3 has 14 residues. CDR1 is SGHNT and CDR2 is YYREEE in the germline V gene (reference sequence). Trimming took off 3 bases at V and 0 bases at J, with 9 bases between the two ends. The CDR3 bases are TGTGCCAGCAGCTCCTGGACAGCTAACTATGGCTACACCTTC. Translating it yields CASSSWTANYGYTF.

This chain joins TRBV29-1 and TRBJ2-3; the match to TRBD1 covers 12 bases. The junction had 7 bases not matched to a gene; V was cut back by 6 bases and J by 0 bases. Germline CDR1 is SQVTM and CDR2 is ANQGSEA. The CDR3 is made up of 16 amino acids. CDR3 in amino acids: CSVEPGQGASTDTQYF. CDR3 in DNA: TGCAGCGTCGAACCGGGACAGGGGGCTAGCACAGATACGCAGTATTTT.

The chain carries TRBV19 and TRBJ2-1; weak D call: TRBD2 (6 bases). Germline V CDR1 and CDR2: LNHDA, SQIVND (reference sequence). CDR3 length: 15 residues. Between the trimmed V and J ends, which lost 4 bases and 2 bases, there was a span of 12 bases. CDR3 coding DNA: TGTGCCAGTAGTAGGACGGGAGACCCCTACAATGAGCAGTTCTTC. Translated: CASSRTGDPYNEQFF.

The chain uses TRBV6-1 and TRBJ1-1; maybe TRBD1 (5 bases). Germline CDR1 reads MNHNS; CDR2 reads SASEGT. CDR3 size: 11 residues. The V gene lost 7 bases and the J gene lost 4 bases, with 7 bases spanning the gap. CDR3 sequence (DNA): TGTGCCAGCAAAGGGGCCACTGAAGCTTTCTTT. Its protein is CASKGATEAFF.

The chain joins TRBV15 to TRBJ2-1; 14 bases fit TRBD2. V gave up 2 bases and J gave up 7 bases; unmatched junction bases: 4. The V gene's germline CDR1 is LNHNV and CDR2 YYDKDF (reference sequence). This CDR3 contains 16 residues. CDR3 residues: CATSRLGLAGGNEQFF. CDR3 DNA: TGTGCCACCAGCAGACTTGGACTAGCGGGGGGTAATGAGCAGTTCTTC.

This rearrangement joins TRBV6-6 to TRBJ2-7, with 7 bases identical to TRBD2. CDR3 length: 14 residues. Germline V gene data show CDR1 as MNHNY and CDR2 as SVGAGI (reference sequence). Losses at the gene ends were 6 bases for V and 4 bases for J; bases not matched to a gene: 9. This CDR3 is CASSWGGGLYEQYF. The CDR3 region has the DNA TGTGCCAGCAGCTGGGGCGGGGGACTATACGAGCAGTACTTC.

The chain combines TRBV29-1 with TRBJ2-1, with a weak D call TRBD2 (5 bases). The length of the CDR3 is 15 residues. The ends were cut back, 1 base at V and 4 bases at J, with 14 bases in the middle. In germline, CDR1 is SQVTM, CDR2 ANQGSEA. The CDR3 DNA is TGCAGCGTTGAAGGTCTCACTAGGGTTTACAATGAGCAGTTCTTC. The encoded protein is CSVEGLTRVYNEQFF.

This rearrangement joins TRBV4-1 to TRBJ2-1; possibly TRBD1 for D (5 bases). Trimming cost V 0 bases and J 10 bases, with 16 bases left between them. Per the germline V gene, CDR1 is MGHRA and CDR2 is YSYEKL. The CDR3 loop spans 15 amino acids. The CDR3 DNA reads TGCGCCAGCAGCCAAGATACGACAGCTGCAGGGGAGCAGTTCTTC. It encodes CASSQDTTAAGEQFF.

In nucleotides, the CDR3 is TGTGCCAGCTCACCGAGGGCGCGTAGCACCGGGGAGCTGTTTTTT. Protein product: CASSPRARSTGELFF. This chain joins TRBV18 and TRBJ2-2; weak D call: TRBD2 (5 bases). Trimming removed 3 bases at V and 4 bases at J, with 12 bases between. This CDR3 is 15 amino acids long. CDR1 and CDR2 from the germline V gene are KGHSH and LQKENI.

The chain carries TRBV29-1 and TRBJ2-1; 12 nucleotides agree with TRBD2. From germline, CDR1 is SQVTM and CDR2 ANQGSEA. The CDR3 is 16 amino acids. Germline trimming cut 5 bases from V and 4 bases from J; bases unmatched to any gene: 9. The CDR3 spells CSVIHFGLAGYNEQFF. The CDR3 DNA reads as TGCAGCGTTATCCATTTCGGACTAGCGGGATACAATGAGCAGTTCTTC.

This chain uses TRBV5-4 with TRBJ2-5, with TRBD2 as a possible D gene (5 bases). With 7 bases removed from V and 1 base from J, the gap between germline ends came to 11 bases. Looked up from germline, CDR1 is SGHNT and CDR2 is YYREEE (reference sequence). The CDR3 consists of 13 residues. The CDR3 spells CASYGVSQETQYF. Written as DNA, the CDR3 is TGTGCCAGCTACGGGGTGTCCCAAGAGACCCAGTACTTC.

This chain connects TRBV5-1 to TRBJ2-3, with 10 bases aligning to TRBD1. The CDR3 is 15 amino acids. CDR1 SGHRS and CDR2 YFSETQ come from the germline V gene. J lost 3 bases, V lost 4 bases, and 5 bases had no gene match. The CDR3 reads CASSGGQGPTDTQYF. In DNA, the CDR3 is TGCGCCAGCAGCGGGGGACAGGGGCCTACAGATACGCAGTATTTT.

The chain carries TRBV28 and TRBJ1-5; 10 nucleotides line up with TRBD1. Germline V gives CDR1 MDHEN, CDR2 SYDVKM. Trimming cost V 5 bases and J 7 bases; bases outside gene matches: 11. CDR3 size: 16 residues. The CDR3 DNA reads TGTGCCAGCAGTATCCGGACAGGGGGGACGGTGCAGCCCCAGCATTTT. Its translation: CASSIRTGGTVQPQHF. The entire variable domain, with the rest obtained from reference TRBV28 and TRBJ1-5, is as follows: DVKVTQSSRYLVKRTGEKVFLECVQDMDHENMFWYRQDPGLGLRLIYFSYDVKMKEKGDIPEGYSVSREKKERFSLILESASTNQTSMYLCASSIRTGGTVQPQHFGDGTRLSIL.

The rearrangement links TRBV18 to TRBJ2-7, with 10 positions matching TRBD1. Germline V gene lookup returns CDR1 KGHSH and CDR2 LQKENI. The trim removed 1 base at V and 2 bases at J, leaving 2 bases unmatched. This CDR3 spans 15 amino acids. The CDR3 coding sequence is TGTGCCAGCTCACCACAGGGACAGGGGCCCTACGAGCAGTACTTC. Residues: CASSPQGQGPYEQYF.

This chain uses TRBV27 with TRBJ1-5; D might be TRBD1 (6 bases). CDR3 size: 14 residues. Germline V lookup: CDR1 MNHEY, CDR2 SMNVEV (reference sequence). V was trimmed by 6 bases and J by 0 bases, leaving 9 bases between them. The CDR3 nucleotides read TGTGCCAGCAGCCGGGACAATAGCAATCAGCCCCAGCATTTT. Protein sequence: CASSRDNSNQPQHF.

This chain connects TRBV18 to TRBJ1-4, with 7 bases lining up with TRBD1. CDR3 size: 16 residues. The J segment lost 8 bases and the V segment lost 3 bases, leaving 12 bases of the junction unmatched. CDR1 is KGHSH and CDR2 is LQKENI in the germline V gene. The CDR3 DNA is TGTGCCAGCTCACCCACTAGCCGACAGGGAGGCGAAAAACTGTTTTTT. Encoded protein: CASSPTSRQGGEKLFF.